These 32 T cell receptor beta chains originate from one sample sequenced in a study of T cell repertoires in cytomegalovirus infection. No antigen has been assigned to these receptors. One entry per CDR3 protein, called by TCRdb with MiXCR from the reads. The sample yields about 770,000 distinct CDR3 sequences, around 29% seen once. This specimen was cultured CD8+ T cells from PBMCs, taken from culture after CMV antigen stimulation. These receptors were obtained from a human donor in good health (CMV status not recorded). Some clones in this sample may be carry-over from other donors' samples.

At least ten counts were recorded for this clonotype. V usage is TRBV12-3 or TRBV12-4 and J usage is TRBJ1-1, with D perhaps TRBD1 (5 bases). The CDR3 covers 20 residues. Trimming stripped 2 bases from V and 4 bases from J, with 29 bases between. The CDR3 region is CASSLWGPEGNRIPTTEAFF. The CDR3, as DNA: TGTGCCAGCAGTTTATGGGGCCCTGAAGGGAATCGTATCCCGACCACTGAAGCTTTCTTT.

This clonotype has only a few counts. The chain joins TRBV19 to TRBJ1-1; D gene uncertain. CDR3 length: 13 amino acids. Trimming pared 4 bases from V and 5 bases from J, leaving 11 bases between. Looked up from germline, CDR1 is LNHDA and CDR2 is SQIVND (reference sequence). CDR3 DNA: TGTGCCAGTAGTACCCTTCGGCCTACTGAAGCTTTCTTT. This codes for CASSTLRPTEAFF.

This chain links TRBV12-3 or TRBV12-4 with TRBJ1-1; D unresolved. CDR3 size: 14 residues. V shed 7 bases and J shed 0 bases, with 12 bases lying between them. The CDR3 protein is CASTSPFMNTEAFF. The CDR3 region has the DNA TGTGCCAGCACCAGCCCATTTATGAACACTGAAGCTTTCTTT.

This CDR3 reads CASSEEGVGEQFF. CDR3 coding DNA: TGTGCCAGCAGCGAAGAGGGTGTTGGGGAGCAGTTCTTC. The chain uses TRBV7-6 and TRBJ2-1, with D maybe TRBD2 (5 bases). V was clipped by 5 bases and J by 10 bases, with 15 bases between them. This CDR3 has 13 amino acids. Germline V gene data show CDR1 as SGHVS and CDR2 as FNYEAQ.

The rearrangement links TRBV7-9 to TRBJ2-5, with 9 bases lining up with TRBD2. The CDR3 runs 14 residues. V lost 6 bases and J lost 5; bases outside the gene matches: 7. Germline V gene sequence: CDR1 SEHNR, CDR2 FQNEAQ (reference sequence). CDR3 in amino acids: CASRWTSAFETQYF. Here the CDR3 DNA reads TGTGCCAGCAGATGGACTAGCGCATTCGAGACCCAGTACTTC. The full variable domain, with the rest looked up from reference TRBV7-9 and TRBJ2-5, is DTGVSQNPRHKITKRGQNVTFRCDPISEHNRLYWYRQTLGQGPEFLTYFQNEAQLEKSRLLSDRFSAERPKGSFSTLEIQRTEQGDSAMYLCASRWTSAFETQYFGPGTRLLVL.

This clonotype was observed a few times. The V gene is TRBV7-9, the J gene TRBJ2-1, with TRBD1 identical over 7 bases. The length of the CDR3 is 15 residues. V shed 5 bases, J shed 5 bases, and the junction held 9 bases outside the gene matches. Germline assignment: CDR1 SEHNR and CDR2 FQNEAQ (reference sequence). The CDR3 nucleotides read TGTGCCAGCAGCCTCCGGGACAGCGGCCACAATGAGCAGTTCTTC. Amino acids: CASSLRDSGHNEQFF.

This chain joins TRBV5-4 and TRBJ1-1, with no clear D. CDR1 and CDR2 from the germline V gene are SGHNT and YYREEE (reference sequence). This CDR3 has 13 amino acids. V was trimmed by 4 bases and J by 4 bases, leaving 11 bases between them. The CDR3 nucleotides read TGTGCCAGCAGCGTCGAACGGGTCACTGAAGCTTTCTTT. Translating gives CASSVERVTEAFF.

This clonotype was observed a handful of times. The chain links TRBV4-3 to TRBJ1-1, with D possibly TRBD1 on 6 matching bases. CDR1 is LGHNA and CDR2 is YSLEER in the germline V gene. This CDR3 is built from 16 residues. Trimming removed 3 bases at V and 1 base at J, with 15 bases between. The CDR3: CASSQRLKGGNTEAFF. The CDR3 DNA sequence: TGCGCCAGCAGCCAGAGGTTGAAAGGGGGGAACACTGAAGCTTTCTTT.

The DNA for the CDR3 is TGTGCCAGCAGTGACTTGGACCGCGACAAAAACATTCAGTACTTC. Translation: CASSDLDRDKNIQYF. The chain is built from TRBV12-3 or TRBV12-4 and TRBJ2-4; D ambiguous. Trimming removed 5 bases at V and 3 bases at J, with 14 bases between. The CDR3 has 15 residues.

The CDR3: CATSEKLAGGHTTDTQYF. The DNA for the CDR3 is TGTGCCACCAGTGAAAAACTAGCGGGGGGCCATACCACAGATACGCAGTATTTT. The rearrangement links TRBV24-1 to TRBJ2-3; 12 nucleotides align to TRBD2. CDR1 is KGHDR and CDR2 is SFDVKD in the germline V gene. Trimming took 4 bases from V and 2 from J; bases not matched to a gene: 9. This CDR3 comprises 18 residues.

In this sample, this clonotype turned up a few times. V gene TRBV2 combines with J gene TRBJ2-7, with D possibly matching TRBD1 (7 bases). The CDR3 totals 14 residues. Germline V gives CDR1 SNHLY, CDR2 FYNNEI. Trimming stripped 7 bases from V and 5 bases from J, with 18 bases between. The CDR3 DNA follows: TGTGCCAGCACCGACAGGGAGGCGGCCCACGAGCAGTACTTC. Its protein is CASTDREAAHEQYF.

This clonotype was counted only a few times. The J gene is TRBJ1-4, the V gene TRBV19, with a tentative D call TRBD1 (6 bases). V dropped 8 bases and J dropped 7 bases, with 17 bases sitting between them. Germline CDR1 reads LNHDA; CDR2 reads SQIVND (reference sequence). The CDR3 runs 14 residues. CDR3 DNA sequence: TGTGCCAGTCATAACAGGGAGCGAGCTGAAAAACTGTTTTTT. It translates to CASHNRERAEKLFF.

The rearrangement links TRBV2 to TRBJ2-7, with 8 bases lining up with TRBD2. The germline gives CDR1 SNHLY, CDR2 FYNNEI. Trimming removed 1 base from V and 9 bases from J; junction bases left unmatched: 17. The CDR3 totals 17 residues. The CDR3 reads CASSEEMVPGAGDSQYV. The DNA for the CDR3 is TGTGCCAGCAGTGAAGAGATGGTGCCGGGAGCGGGGGATTCGCAGTACGTC.

The rearrangement uses TRBV7-9 and TRBJ2-3; 7 nucleotides agree with TRBD2. Trimming took 2 bases from V and 0 from J; bases not matched to a gene: 5. The CDR3 has 16 amino acids. Looked up from germline, CDR1 is SEHNR and CDR2 is FQNEAQ (reference sequence). This CDR3 reads CASSLPLLASTDTQYF. The CDR3 DNA follows: TGTGCCAGCAGCTTACCCCTACTAGCGAGCACAGATACGCAGTATTTT.

V and J are TRBV7-9 and TRBJ2-5, with D perhaps assigned TRBD1 or TRBD2 (5 bases each). In germline, CDR1 is SEHNR, CDR2 FQNEAQ (reference sequence). Trimming shortened V by 5 bases and J by 5 bases, and 9 bases separated the two germline ends. CDR3 size: 12 residues. CDR3 bases: TGTGCCAGCAGCGGGGACGTGGAGACCCAGTACTTC. Protein: CASSGDVETQYF.

This clonotype was seen only a few times. This chain connects TRBV7-6 to TRBJ2-1, with 7 bases identical to TRBD1. This CDR3 contains 15 residues. In germline, CDR1 is SGHVS, CDR2 FNYEAQ. The V gene end was trimmed by 5 bases and the J gene end by 4 bases; junction bases not matched to a gene: 8. CDR3 sequence (DNA): TGTGCCAGCAGCCCACCATTACAGGGGTACAATGAGCAGTTCTTC. This translates into CASSPPLQGYNEQFF.

V is TRBV4-1 and J is TRBJ2-7; TRBD1 matches 7 bases. The CDR3 is 14 residues long. Germline V gene data show CDR1 as MGHRA and CDR2 as YSYEKL. The ends lost 3 bases at V and 5 bases at J; junction bases unmatched: 7. For the CDR3, the DNA is TGCGCCAGCAGCCACCCCGACAGGGAGAACGAGCAGTACTTC. Translation gives CASSHPDRENEQYF.

This clonotype has a handful of counts. The chain is built from TRBV11-1 and TRBJ2-7; a weak D match, TRBD1 (5 bases). The CDR3 totals 13 residues. The germline CDR1 and CDR2 sequences are SGHAT and FQDESV (reference sequence). Trimming cost V 0 bases and J 6 bases, with 9 bases left between them. Written as DNA, the CDR3 is TGTGCCAGCAGCTTAGCACAGGATCCCGAGCAGTACTTC. Amino acids: CASSLAQDPEQYF.

The rearrangement uses TRBV2 and TRBJ2-7; 7 bases align to TRBD1. In germline, CDR1 is SNHLY, CDR2 FYNNEI. V shed 6 bases, J shed 5 bases, and the junction held 13 bases outside the gene matches. The CDR3 length is 15 residues. The CDR3 spells CASRAGTVSSDEQYF. CDR3 nucleotide sequence: TGTGCCAGCAGAGCCGGGACAGTATCATCCGACGAGCAGTACTTC.

This clonotype was observed many times. The chain joins TRBV7-2 to TRBJ2-3, with 9 bases lining up with TRBD1. The CDR3 runs to 15 residues. In germline, CDR1 is SGHTA, CDR2 FQGNSA. Trimming removed 6 bases from V and 0 bases from J; junction bases left unmatched: 4. CDR3 DNA: TGTGCCAGCAGGACCGGGACAGGGAGCACAGATACGCAGTATTTT. Encoded protein: CASRTGTGSTDTQYF.

In this sample, this clonotype turned up a few times. The rearrangement joins TRBV7-6 to TRBJ1-4, with D perhaps matching TRBD1 (6 bases). Trimming removed 5 bases from V and 8 bases from J, with 21 bases in between. Germline lookup yields CDR1 SGHVS and CDR2 FNYEAQ. CDR3 length: 16 amino acids. Here the CDR3 DNA reads TGTGCCAGCAGCCCCCTCCCCATCCCTGGGGGCGAAAAACTGTTTTTT. This gives the protein CASSPLPIPGGEKLFF. Together with reference TRBV7-6 and TRBJ1-4, the CDR3 gives the full variable domain: GAGVSQSPRYKVTKRGQDVALRCDPISGHVSLYWYRQALGQGPEFLTYFNYEAQQDKSGLPNDRFSAERPEGSISTLTIQRTEQRDSAMYRCASSPLPIPGGEKLFFGSGTQLSVL.

The sample holds many counts of this clonotype. This chain joins TRBV25-1 and TRBJ2-5; TRBD2 matches 7 bases. CDR1 and CDR2 from the germline V gene are MGHDK and SYGVNS. The CDR3 is 14 amino acids. V lost 3 bases and J lost 4; bases outside the gene matches: 5. Written as DNA, the CDR3 is TGTGCCAGCAGTGAGGGGGGGGTCAGAGAGACCCAGTACTTC. Protein sequence: CASSEGGVRETQYF. Combining the CDR3 with reference TRBV25-1 and TRBJ2-5 gives the whole variable domain EADIYQTPRYLVIGTGKKITLECSQTMGHDKMYWYQQDPGMELHLIHYSYGVNSTEKGDLSSESTVSRIRTEHFPLTLESARPSHTSQYLCASSEGGVRETQYFGPGTRLLVL.

In its sample, this clonotype was seen a few times. CDR3 region: CAISEQGGANNYGYTF. CDR3 nucleotide sequence: TGTGCCATCAGTGAGCAGGGAGGGGCGAATAACTATGGCTACACCTTC. The chain employs TRBV10-3 and TRBJ1-2; maybe TRBD1 (5 bases). V lost 2 bases, J lost 1 base, and 14 bases lay in between. Germline V CDR1 and CDR2: ENHRY, SYGVKD. The CDR3 has 16 residues.

There are many counts of this clonotype. The rearrangement links TRBV7-6 to TRBJ1-1; D call uncertain. This CDR3 is 13 amino acids long. CDR1 is SGHVS, CDR2 FNYEAQ, per germline. V shed 5 bases and J shed 4 bases, with 11 bases lying between them. CDR3 protein: CASSRGVGTEAFF. CDR3 bases: TGTGCCAGCAGCCGAGGAGTGGGCACTGAAGCTTTCTTT. The full variable domain, rest sourced from reference TRBV7-6 and TRBJ1-1, is GAGVSQSPRYKVTKRGQDVALRCDPISGHVSLYWYRQALGQGPEFLTYFNYEAQQDKSGLPNDRFSAERPEGSISTLTIQRTEQRDSAMYRCASSRGVGTEAFFGQGTRLTVV.

The chain joins TRBV7-9 to TRBJ1-5; D unresolved. V gave up 6 bases and J gave up 4 bases, with 7 bases separating them. Germline CDR1 is SEHNR and CDR2 is FQNEAQ (reference sequence). The CDR3 runs 12 residues. CDR3 bases: TGTGCCAGCAGGGACGAAAATCAGCCCCAGCATTTT. Translation gives CASRDENQPQHF.

This clonotype was counted many times. This sequence joins TRBV7-8 and TRBJ2-1, with 12 nucleotides matching TRBD2. Germline loops: CDR1 SGHVS, CDR2 FQNEAQ. V lost 5 bases, J lost 6 bases, and 17 bases stayed unmatched. This CDR3 has 19 residues. CDR3 amino acids: CASSAPSPFLAGGLNEQFF. The CDR3 bases are TGTGCCAGCAGCGCCCCATCCCCTTTCCTAGCGGGGGGGCTCAATGAGCAGTTCTTC.

This chain joins TRBV19 and TRBJ2-1; TRBD1 is a possible D gene (6 bases). Germline V gives CDR1 LNHDA, CDR2 SQIVND (reference sequence). This CDR3 comprises 15 residues. The V and J ends lost 5 bases and 5 bases respectively, with 16 bases between them. CDR3 amino acids: CASSATMGANNEQFF. CDR3 DNA: TGTGCCAGTAGTGCGACTATGGGGGCAAACAATGAGCAGTTCTTC.

CDR3 sequence: CAISSGTGDSSYEQYF. The CDR3 coding sequence is TGTGCCATCAGTTCCGGGACAGGGGACAGCTCCTACGAGCAGTACTTC. The genes are TRBV10-3 and TRBJ2-7, with 10 positions matching TRBD1. This CDR3 comprises 16 residues. The V and J ends lost 5 bases and 0 bases, in that order; junction bases with no gene match: 7. The germline V gene encodes CDR1 ENHRY and CDR2 SYGVKD.

V and J are TRBV6-2 or TRBV6-3 and TRBJ2-1, with a weak D call TRBD1 (5 bases). Trimming took off 10 bases at V and 7 bases at J, with 11 bases between the two ends. The CDR3 runs 11 residues. The germline gives CDR1 MNHEY, CDR2 SVGEGT. CDR3 in DNA: TGTGCCATACTACAGGAGAATGAGCAGTTCTTC. Protein sequence: CAILQENEQFF.

This rearrangement joins TRBV20-1 to TRBJ2-2; perhaps D is TRBD1 or TRBD2 (5 bases each). Looked up from germline, CDR1 is DFQATT and CDR2 is SNEGSKA (reference sequence). The CDR3 runs to 15 residues. Trimming cost V 3 bases and J 1 base, with 12 bases left between them. The CDR3 sequence is CSARGIGGNTGELFF. The CDR3 DNA reads as TGCAGTGCTAGGGGGATTGGGGGGAACACCGGGGAGCTGTTTTTT.

The chain joins TRBV7-2 to TRBJ1-4; no clear D. Deletions cut 5 bases from V and 8 bases from J, with 18 bases between. Looked up from germline, CDR1 is SGHTA and CDR2 is FQGNSA. The CDR3 spans 15 residues. CDR3: CASSPDKVPDEKLFF. The CDR3, as DNA: TGTGCCAGCAGCCCCGACAAGGTCCCTGACGAAAAACTGTTTTTT.

This clonotype was observed many times. This chain uses TRBV7-8 with TRBJ2-3, with TRBD2 matching over 14 bases. The CDR3 extends over 20 amino acids. The V gene's germline CDR1 is SGHVS and CDR2 FQNEAQ. With 1 base clipped from V and 0 bases from J, the junction kept 9 bases outside the gene matches. In nucleotides, the CDR3 is TGTGCCAGCAGCTTAGTTGGGACTAGCGGGGGCTCTACTAGCACAGATACGCAGTATTTT. The encoded protein is CASSLVGTSGGSTSTDTQYF.